This TCR beta chain was documented in a study of T cell responses to AZD1222 COVID-19 vaccine. The method was immunoSEQ multiplex PCR; TCRdb's version includes in-frame clones alone and lacks a portion of them. Of approximately 180,000 clones listed, 70% to 90% are singletons. In the case of this clone: As yet, its antigen is unknown.

Study-wide points: Just 5 or 6 AZD1222 recipients tested seropositive at baseline. The study sampled repertoires only after the peak T cell response. Possibly, clonal diversity was underestimated; donors were largely white British and included more females. The span of vaccine-associated CD4 TCRs extended across spike, with dominance at 160-218 and 743-854.

The CDR3 length is 13 residues. CDR1 and CDR2 (germline): SQVTM, ANQGSEA. Trimming cost V 3 bases and J 2 bases, with 10 bases left between them. This receptor was taken from an adult in good health. The V and J genes are TRBV29-1 and TRBJ1-1; D gene ambiguous. Sequences were derived from peripheral blood, sampled on day 0 of AZD1222 vaccination. CDR3 in amino acids: CSVETPVNTEAFF. As DNA, the CDR3 is TGCAGCGTTGAGACTCCTGTCAACACTGAAGCTTTCTTT.